The source of this T cell receptor (beta chain) is a study of regulatory T cells in long-lasting Graves disease. Investigators prepared the TCR beta libraries by applying iRepertoire HTBI primers and Arm-PCR of CDR3 regions. TCRdb re-analysed the multiplex PCR reads in MiXCR, keeping a single row per CDR3 protein. The data contain about half a million distinct CDR3 sequences, roughly 22% of them singletons. CDR1 and CDR2 (germline): MGHRA, YSYEKL. The CDR3 consists of 13 residues. Trimming took 6 bases from V and 1 from J, leaving 10 bases between them. Specified time point: persistent/refractory GD, antithyroid drugs over 5 years with positive TRAb. The authors made the TCR library using RNA they extracted from PBMCs. In each case, Graves' disease was diagnosed per American Thyroid Association guidelines. This clonotype was seen only a few times.

The sequenced sample was peripheral blood mononuclear cells (PBMCs), obtained when the disease was refractory, from a patient treated with antithyroid drugs. The sequence was collected from a female donor with Graves disease. The chain joins TRBV4-1 to TRBJ2-7, with D tentatively TRBD1 (6 bases). In nucleotides, the CDR3 is TGCGCCAGCAGACAGGGACCGTCCTACGAGCAGTACTTC. This translates into CASRQGPSYEQYF.